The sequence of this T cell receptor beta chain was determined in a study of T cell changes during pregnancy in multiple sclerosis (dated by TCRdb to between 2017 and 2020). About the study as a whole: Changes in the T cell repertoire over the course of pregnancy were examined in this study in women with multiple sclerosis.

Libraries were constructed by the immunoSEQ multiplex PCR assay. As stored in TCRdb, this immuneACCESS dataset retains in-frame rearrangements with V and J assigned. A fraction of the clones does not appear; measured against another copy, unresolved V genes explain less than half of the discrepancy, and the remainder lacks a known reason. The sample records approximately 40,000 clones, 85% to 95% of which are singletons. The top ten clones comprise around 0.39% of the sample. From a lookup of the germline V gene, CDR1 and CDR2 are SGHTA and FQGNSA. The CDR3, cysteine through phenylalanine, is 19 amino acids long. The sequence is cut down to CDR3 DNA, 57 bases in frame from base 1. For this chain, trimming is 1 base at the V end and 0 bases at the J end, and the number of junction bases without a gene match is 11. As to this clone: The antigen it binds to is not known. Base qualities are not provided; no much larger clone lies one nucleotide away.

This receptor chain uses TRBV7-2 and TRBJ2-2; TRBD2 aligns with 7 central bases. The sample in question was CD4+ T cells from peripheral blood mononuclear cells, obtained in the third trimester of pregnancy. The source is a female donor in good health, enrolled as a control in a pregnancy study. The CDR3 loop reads CASSLDRVSGLPNTGELFF. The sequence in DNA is TGTGCCAGCAGCTTAGATCGGGTTAGCGGGCTTCCGAACACCGGGGAGCTGTTTTTT.